The 27 T cell receptor beta chains below were found in one sample sequenced in a study of T cells in women clearing cervical HPV infection. The method was immunoSEQ multiplex PCR; TCRdb's version includes in-frame clones alone and lacks a portion of them. The sample totals more than 15,000 clones. What was sequenced was blood buffy coat. The origin of the receptors is a woman aged 18 to 69 with a cervical HPV16 infection that either progressed to CIN3+ or cleared (not recorded which).

On this clone: The read ends 3 residues shy of where the CDR3 ends; the end is completed using the germline J gene. This sequence joins TRBV5-1 and TRBJ1-2; 11 nucleotides line up with TRBD1. CDR1 and CDR2 from the germline V gene are SGHRS and YFSETQ. V lost 4 bases and J lost 7; bases outside the gene matches: 9. This CDR3 is 15 amino acids long. CDR3 residues: CASSPRDRGTIGYTF. CDR3 DNA, as far as it was read: TGCGCCAGCAGCCCCCGGGACAGGGGGACTATTGGC.

A note on this clone: The read terminates 3 residues ahead of where the CDR3 ends, so the germline J gene completes it. The V and J genes are TRBV18 and TRBJ2-4; no clear D gene. CDR3 length: 14 residues. The germline V gene encodes CDR1 KGHSH and CDR2 LQKENI. The DNA read from the CDR3 is TGTGCCAGCTCACCACCTGACTTACACTATGGT. Amino acid sequence: CASSPPDLHYG. The full CDR3 protein is CASSPPDLHYGQYF.

About this clone: The read ends 3 residues shy of where the CDR3 ends; the end is completed using the germline J gene. The chain joins TRBV19 to TRBJ1-4; 8 bases align to TRBD1. Germline CDR1 is LNHDA and CDR2 is SQIVND (reference sequence). The junction had 1 base not matched to a gene; V was cut back by 3 bases and J by 1 base. This CDR3 has 15 amino acids. This chain's CDR3 is CASSMGTGTNEKLFF. The covered CDR3 bases are TGTGCCAGTAGTATGGGGACAGGAACTAATGAAAAA.

Notes on this clone: The CDR3 end lies 3 residues beyond the end of the read and is filled in from the germline J gene. The chain links TRBV7-3 to TRBJ1-1; TRBD1 matches at 8 bases. Germline lookup yields CDR1 SGHTA and CDR2 FQGTGA. The CDR3 covers 13 residues. The CDR3 protein is CASSLNRDREAFF. The CDR3 bases that were read are TGTGCCAGCAGCTTAAACCGGGACAGGGAA.

Concerning this clone: The DNA ends 3 residues before the CDR3 does, and the rest of the CDR3 is filled in from the germline J gene. This sequence joins TRBV7-2 and TRBJ2-7; no definite D call. Trimming removed 1 base from V and 4 bases from J, with 8 bases in between. This CDR3 is 13 amino acids long. The germline V gene encodes CDR1 SGHTA and CDR2 FQGNSA. The part of the CDR3 DNA that was read is TGTGCCAGCAGCTTAGAGGTCTGGTACGAG. Translated, it gives CASSLEVWYE. The complete CDR3 protein is CASSLEVWYEQYF. Together with reference TRBV7-2 and TRBJ2-7, the CDR3 gives the full variable domain: GAGVSQSPSNKVTEKGKDVELRCDPISGHTALYWYRQSLGQGLEFLIYFQGNSAPDKSGLPSDRFSAERTGGSVSTLTIQRTQQEDSAVYLCASSLEVWYEQYFGPGTRLTVT.

A remark on this clone: The CDR3 end is not reached by the read, which stops 3 residues before it; the germline J gene fills it in. The chain has TRBV7-2 and TRBJ2-3; a weak D match, TRBD1 (6 bases). Germline V gene sequence: CDR1 SGHTA, CDR2 FQGNSA. The CDR3 is 14 amino acids. Deletions cut 5 bases from V and 2 bases from J, with 11 bases between. The sequenced part of the CDR3 DNA is TGTGCCAGCAGCCCCAGACAGGCCACAGATACG. Translation: CASSPRQATDT. The whole CDR3 is CASSPRQATDTQYF.

Comment on this clone: Sequencing ends 3 residues short of the CDR3 end; the germline J gene provides the rest. V gene TRBV6-1 combines with J gene TRBJ1-5; no clear D gene. Germline CDR1 MNHNS, CDR2 SASEGT. Trimming took 1 base from V and 9 from J, leaving 10 bases between them. This CDR3 has 13 residues. The CDR3 loop is CASSEVYIPPQHF. The sequenced part of the CDR3 DNA is TGTGCCAGCAGTGAAGTGTACATCCCGCCC.

Concerning this clone: With the read ending 3 residues before the CDR3 end, the germline J gene is used to fill in that end. The V and J genes are TRBV29-1 and TRBJ1-4; possibly TRBD1 for D (5 bases). This CDR3 is 15 amino acids long. With 0 bases removed from V and 7 bases from J, the gap between germline ends came to 15 bases. Germline CDR1 is SQVTM and CDR2 is ANQGSEA. CDR3 residues: CSVEDPTVGGEKLFF. CDR3 DNA, as far as it was read: TGCAGCGTTGAAGATCCTACCGTCGGGGGTGAAAAA.

To note about this clone: With the read ending 3 residues before the CDR3 end, the germline J gene is used to fill in that end. The chain couples TRBV20-1 to TRBJ1-1; 7 bases map to TRBD1. Germline V gene lookup returns CDR1 DFQATT and CDR2 SNEGSKA (reference sequence). The CDR3 loop spans 11 amino acids. The sequenced CDR3 bases are TGCAGTGCCTACAGGGGTGGGGGG. Encoded protein: CSAYRGGG. The complete CDR3 protein is CSAYRGGGAFF.

Note on this clone: Sequencing ends 3 residues short of the CDR3 end; the germline J gene provides the rest. V usage is TRBV18 and J usage is TRBJ1-1; TRBD1 aligns across 7 bases. From germline, CDR1 is KGHSH and CDR2 LQKENI. Germline trimming cut 4 bases from V and 0 bases from J; bases unmatched to any gene: 5. The CDR3 is 15 amino acids. CDR3 DNA (partial): TGTGCCAGCTCACAACGGACAGGAGTGAACACTGAA. Translating gives CASSQRTGVNTE. In full, the CDR3 is CASSQRTGVNTEAFF. The full variable domain, its missing parts supplied by reference TRBV18 and TRBJ1-1, is NAGVMQNPRHLVRRRGQEARLRCSPMKGHSHVYWYRQLPEEGLKFMVYLQKENIIDESGMPKERFSAEFPKEGPSILRIQQVVRGDSAAYFCASSQRTGVNTEAFFGQGTRLTVV.

Comments on this clone: Read sequence stops 3 residues before the CDR3 end, and the germline J gene provides the missing end. This rearrangement joins TRBV2 to TRBJ2-5, with a possible D match to TRBD2 (5 bases). This CDR3 contains 14 residues. Germline CDR1 reads SNHLY; CDR2 reads FYNNEI. V lost 7 bases to trimming and J lost 4 bases, with 16 bases between them. CDR3 region: CASKGGLSGETQYF. The sequenced part of the CDR3 DNA is TGTGCCAGCAAAGGCGGGCTCTCGGGAGAGACC.

Its frequency marks this clone as medium-sized. The CDR3 end is not reached by the read, which stops 3 residues before it; the germline J gene fills it in. The rearrangement uses TRBV7-6 and TRBJ2-7; D is possibly TRBD2 (5 bases). The V end lost 3 bases, the J end lost 6 bases, and 9 bases lay between the germline ends. Looked up from germline, CDR1 is SGHVS and CDR2 is FNYEAQ. This CDR3 has 12 residues. CDR3 DNA, as far as it was read: TGTGCCAGCAGCTTTATAGCGCGCGAG. Translated: CASSFIARE. The full CDR3 sequence reads CASSFIAREQYF.

About this clone: The CDR3 end is not reached by the read, which stops 3 residues before it; the germline J gene fills it in. The chain carries TRBV30 and TRBJ2-7; weak D call: TRBD1 (5 bases). Germline CDR1 and CDR2: GTSNPN and SVGIG (reference sequence). V was clipped by 4 bases and J by 6 bases, with 22 bases between them. CDR3 length equals 15 residues. CDR3 sequence: CAWTQLAARAGEQYF. CDR3 DNA (partial): TGTGCCTGGACCCAGCTGGCGGCCAGGGCTGGCGAG.

Note on this clone: The read terminates 3 residues ahead of where the CDR3 ends, so the germline J gene completes it. The chain uses TRBV30 and TRBJ1-2, with D possibly being TRBD1 (6 bases). This CDR3 region has 14 residues. Germline assignment: CDR1 GTSNPN and CDR2 SVGIG (reference sequence). V was clipped by 1 base and J by 1 base, with 10 bases between them. CDR3 amino acids: CAWSGGGFNYGYTF. Incomplete CDR3 DNA: TGTGCCTGGAGTGGGGGGGGCTTTAACTATGGC.

Details on this clone: The read finishes 3 residues shy of the CDR3 end, and the germline J gene is used to complete it. The V gene is TRBV7-9, the J gene TRBJ2-3; no firm D call. With 5 bases removed from V and 0 bases from J, the gap between germline ends came to 12 bases. Germline loops: CDR1 SEHNR, CDR2 FQNEAQ (reference sequence). The CDR3 totals 15 residues. The sequenced part of the CDR3 DNA is TGTGCCAGCAGCGCAACACTACATAGCACAGATACG. Amino acid sequence: CASSATLHSTDT. The whole CDR3 protein is CASSATLHSTDTQYF.

Of note for this clone: The read finishes 3 residues shy of the CDR3 end, and the germline J gene is used to complete it. The rearrangement links TRBV18 to TRBJ2-7, with no clear D. Trimming pared 3 bases from V and 2 bases from J, leaving 11 bases between. Germline V gives CDR1 KGHSH, CDR2 LQKENI. The CDR3 has 14 amino acids. The part of the CDR3 DNA that was read is TGTGCCAGCTCACCGGTAGATCAGGCCTACGAG. Protein product: CASSPVDQAYE. The whole CDR3 protein is CASSPVDQAYEQYF.

This clone is medium-sized (0.01 to 0.1%) by frequency. The part of the CDR3 DNA that was read is TGTGCCAGCAGTTCGAACAGGGACGGGGCCAACGTC. Residues: CASSSNRDGANV. The CDR3 as a whole reads CASSSNRDGANVLTF. The V call is TRBV7-9, the J call TRBJ2-6, with D possibly being TRBD1 (6 bases). The read gets to within 3 residues of the CDR3 end, and the germline J gene fills in the rest. This CDR3 is 15 amino acids long. Germline V lookup: CDR1 SEHNR, CDR2 FQNEAQ (reference sequence). The germline V and J ends were trimmed by 6 bases and 4 bases, with 13 bases remaining between them.

Remarks on this clone: Read data end 3 residues before the CDR3 end; the end is taken from the germline J gene. The rearrangement links TRBV9 to TRBJ1-5; D perhaps matches TRBD1 (6 bases). The CDR3 consists of 14 residues. V lost 0 bases and J lost 6, with 10 bases in between. Germline-derived CDR1 and CDR2 are SGDLS and YYNGEE. Partial CDR3 DNA: TGTGCCAGCAGCGTAGATACAGGGTTTCAGCCC. Encoded protein: CASSVDTGFQP. In full, the CDR3 is CASSVDTGFQPQHF. Full variable domain (rest looked up from reference TRBV9 and TRBJ1-5): DSGVTQTPKHLITATGQRVTLRCSPRSGDLSVYWYQQSLDQGLQFLIQYYNGEERAKGNILERFSAQQFPDLHSELNLSSLELGDSALYFCASSVDTGFQPQHFGDGTRLSIL.

To note about this clone: With the read ending 3 residues before the CDR3 end, the germline J gene is used to fill in that end. The rearrangement uses TRBV28 and TRBJ1-6; D is unclear. Germline V gene sequence: CDR1 MDHEN, CDR2 SYDVKM. The CDR3 is made up of 15 amino acids. Trimming pared 7 bases from V and 8 bases from J, leaving 18 bases between. CDR3 amino acids: CASTSQTLRDSPLHF. Incomplete CDR3 DNA: TGTGCCAGCACCTCTCAAACTCTTCGGGATTCACCC.

By frequency, this clone registers medium-sized (0.01 to 0.1%). Read data end 3 residues before the CDR3 end; the end is taken from the germline J gene. The chain recombines TRBV29-1 with TRBJ2-4, with a possible D match to TRBD1 (6 bases). The CDR3 runs to 14 residues. The V end lost 1 base, the J end lost 5 bases, and 12 bases lay between the germline ends. CDR1 and CDR2 from the germline V gene are SQVTM and ANQGSEA. The sequenced CDR3 bases are TGCAGCGTTGAAGTTCTCAGGGGCCAAAACATT. It yields the protein CSVEVLRGQNI. The entire CDR3 sequence reads CSVEVLRGQNIQYF. Combining the CDR3 with reference TRBV29-1 and TRBJ2-4 gives the whole variable domain SAVISQKPSRDICQRGTSLTIQCQVDSQVTMMFWYRQQPGQSLTLIATANQGSEATYESGFVIDKFPISRPNLTFSTLTVSNMSPEDSSIYLCSVEVLRGQNIQYFGAGTRLSVL.

As for this clone: Read sequence stops 3 residues before the CDR3 end, and the germline J gene provides the missing end. The sample carries other DNA sequences with the same CDR3. The chain is built from TRBV6-2 or TRBV6-3 and TRBJ2-7, with D perhaps matching TRBD2 (6 bases). Germline V CDR1 and CDR2: MNHEY, SVGEGT. V was pared by 3 bases and J by 1 base, with 19 bases between. The CDR3 is 17 residues long. CDR3 bases read: TGTGCCAGCAGTTATTTATTTTCGAGGGGAGGATCCTACGAG. Protein product: CASSYLFSRGGSYE. The whole CDR3 sequence reads CASSYLFSRGGSYEQYF.

As for this clone: Read sequence stops 3 residues before the CDR3 end, and the germline J gene provides the missing end. The V and J genes are TRBV20-1 and TRBJ2-7; 8 bases map to TRBD2. The junction had 3 bases not matched to a gene; V was cut back by 4 bases and J by 4 bases. Germline CDR1 is DFQATT and CDR2 is SNEGSKA (reference sequence). The CDR3 is made up of 12 amino acids. The part of the CDR3 DNA that was read is TGCAGTGCTACTAGCGGGCCATACGAG. This translates into CSATSGPYE. The CDR3 as a whole reads CSATSGPYEQYF.

A remark on this clone: The sequenced fragment ends 3 residues before the CDR3 boundary, so the rest is inferred from the germline J gene. The chain joins TRBV19 to TRBJ2-7; D uncertain. The germline V gene encodes CDR1 LNHDA and CDR2 SQIVND (reference sequence). Trimming shortened V by 6 bases and J by 2 bases, and 14 bases separated the two germline ends. This CDR3 region has 14 residues. Incomplete CDR3 DNA: TGTGCCAGTAGAAGCAGGTTGTCTCCCTACGAG. Translating gives CASRSRLSPYE. The full CDR3 protein reads CASRSRLSPYEQYF.

This clone ranks as medium-sized in terms of frequency. The read terminates 3 residues before the CDR3 end, so the remaining end is supplied by the germline J gene. The rearrangement uses TRBV2 and TRBJ1-2, with D unclear. This CDR3 spans 11 amino acids. From germline, CDR1 is SNHLY and CDR2 FYNNEI. Trimming removed 2 bases at V and 5 bases at J, with 3 bases between. CDR3 bases read: TGTGCCAGCAGTGAACAATATGGC. It specifies CASSEQYG. The full-length CDR3 reads as CASSEQYGYTF.

On this clone: The CDR3 end lies 3 residues beyond the end of the read and is filled in from the germline J gene. The chain uses TRBV12-3 or TRBV12-4 and TRBJ2-1, with TRBD2 as a possible D gene (5 bases). This CDR3 spans 12 amino acids. With 6 bases removed from V and 9 bases from J, the gap between germline ends came to 12 bases. The DNA read from the CDR3 is TGTGCCAGCAGCCCAACTAGATTTGAG. This codes for CASSPTRFE. The whole CDR3 sequence is CASSPTRFEQFF.

As concerns this clone: The junction departs from the called germline gene at one end, perhaps through a read error. CDR3 bases read: TGTGCTAGCAGCTCAATAACAGGGCGATCCGGGGAG. This sequence encodes CASSSITGRSGE. The full CDR3 reads CASSSITGRSGELFF. The chain links TRBV7-7 to TRBJ2-2; D is possibly TRBD1 (6 bases). Sequencing ends 3 residues short of the CDR3 end; the germline J gene provides the rest. The CDR3 extends over 15 amino acids. Germline values: CDR1 SSHAT, CDR2 FNYEAQ (reference sequence).

With respect to this clone: The CDR3 end falls 3 residues outside the read, so it is completed with the germline J gene. The rearrangement uses TRBV12-3 or TRBV12-4 and TRBJ2-5; 13 bases align to TRBD2. This CDR3 has 16 residues. V trimming: 6 bases; J trimming: 3 bases; junction bases outside the gene matches: 7. The DNA read from the CDR3 is TGTGCCAGCAGCCCAACTGGGACTAGCGGGGAAGAGACC. Amino acid sequence: CASSPTGTSGEET. The entire CDR3 protein is CASSPTGTSGEETQYF.